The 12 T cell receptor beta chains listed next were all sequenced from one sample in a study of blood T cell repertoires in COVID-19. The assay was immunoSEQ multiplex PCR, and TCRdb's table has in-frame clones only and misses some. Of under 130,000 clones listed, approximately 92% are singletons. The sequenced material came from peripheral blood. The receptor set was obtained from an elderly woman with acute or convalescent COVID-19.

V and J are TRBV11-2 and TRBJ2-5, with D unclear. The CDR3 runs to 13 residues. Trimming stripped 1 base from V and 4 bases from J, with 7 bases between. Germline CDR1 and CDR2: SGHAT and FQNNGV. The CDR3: CASSLGSRETQYF. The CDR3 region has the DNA TGTGCCAGCAGCTTAGGTAGCCGAGAGACCCAGTACTTC.

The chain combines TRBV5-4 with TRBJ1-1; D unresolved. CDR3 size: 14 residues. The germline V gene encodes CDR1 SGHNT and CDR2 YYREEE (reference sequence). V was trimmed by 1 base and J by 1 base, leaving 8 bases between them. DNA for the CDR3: TGTGCCAGCAGCTTGTGGGGAGAGAACACTGAAGCTTTCTTT. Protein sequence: CASSLWGENTEAFF.

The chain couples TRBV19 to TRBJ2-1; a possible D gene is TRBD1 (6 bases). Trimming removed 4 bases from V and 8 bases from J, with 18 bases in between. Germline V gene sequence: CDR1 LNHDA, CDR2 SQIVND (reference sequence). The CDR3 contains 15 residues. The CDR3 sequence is CASSRDRRPGDEQFF. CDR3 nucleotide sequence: TGTGCCAGTAGTAGAGACAGGCGCCCAGGGGATGAGCAGTTCTTC.

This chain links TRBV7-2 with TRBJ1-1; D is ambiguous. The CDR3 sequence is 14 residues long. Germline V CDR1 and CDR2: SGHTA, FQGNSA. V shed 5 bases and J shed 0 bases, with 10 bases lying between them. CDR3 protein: CASSRELMNTEAFF. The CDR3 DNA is TGTGCCAGCAGCCGGGAACTAATGAACACTGAAGCTTTCTTT.

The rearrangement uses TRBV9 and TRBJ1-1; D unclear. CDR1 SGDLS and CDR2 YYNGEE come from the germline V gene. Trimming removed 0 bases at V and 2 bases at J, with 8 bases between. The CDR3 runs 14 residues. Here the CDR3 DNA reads TGTGCCAGCAGCGTAGGGAGAGGTAACACTGAAGCTTTCTTT. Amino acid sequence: CASSVGRGNTEAFF.

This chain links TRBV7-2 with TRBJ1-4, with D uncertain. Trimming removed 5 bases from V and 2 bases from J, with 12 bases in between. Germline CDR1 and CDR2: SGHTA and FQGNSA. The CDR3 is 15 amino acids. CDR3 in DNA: TGTGCCAGCAGCAGTCAAAAGCTGACTAATGAAAAACTGTTTTTT. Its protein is CASSSQKLTNEKLFF. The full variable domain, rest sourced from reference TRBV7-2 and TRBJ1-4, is GAGVSQSPSNKVTEKGKDVELRCDPISGHTALYWYRQSLGQGLEFLIYFQGNSAPDKSGLPSDRFSAERTGGSVSTLTIQRTQQEDSAVYLCASSSQKLTNEKLFFGSGTQLSVL.

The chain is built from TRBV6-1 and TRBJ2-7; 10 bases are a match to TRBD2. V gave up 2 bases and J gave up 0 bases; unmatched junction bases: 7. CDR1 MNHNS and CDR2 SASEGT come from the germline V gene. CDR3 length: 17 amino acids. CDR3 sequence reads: CASSEFSPSGGSYEQYF. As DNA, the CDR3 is TGTGCCAGCAGTGAATTTTCGCCTAGCGGGGGCTCCTACGAGCAGTACTTC.

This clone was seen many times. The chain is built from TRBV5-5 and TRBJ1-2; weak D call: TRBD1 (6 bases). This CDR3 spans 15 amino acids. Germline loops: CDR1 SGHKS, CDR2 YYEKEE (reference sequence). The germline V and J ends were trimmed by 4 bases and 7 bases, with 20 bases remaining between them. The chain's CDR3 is CASSIVPGQASGYTF. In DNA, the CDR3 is TGTGCCAGCAGCATCGTCCCGGGACAAGCCTCTGGCTACACCTTC.

The CDR3 nucleotides are TGTGCCAGCCGCGAGGGACTAGCGGTCTACGAGCAGTACTTC. It codes for CASREGLAVYEQYF. The rearrangement links TRBV5-6 to TRBJ2-7; 11 nucleotides align to TRBD2. Germline trimming cut 7 bases from V and 3 bases from J; bases unmatched to any gene: 6. This CDR3 spans 14 amino acids. The germline CDR1 and CDR2 sequences are SGHDT and YYEEEE.

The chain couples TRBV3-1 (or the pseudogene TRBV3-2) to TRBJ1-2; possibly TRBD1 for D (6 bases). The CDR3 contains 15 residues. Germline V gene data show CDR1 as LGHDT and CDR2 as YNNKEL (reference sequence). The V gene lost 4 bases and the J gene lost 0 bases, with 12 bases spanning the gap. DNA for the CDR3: TGTGCCAGCAGCCCCTTCAGGACAGCTAACTATGGCTACACCTTC. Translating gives CASSPFRTANYGYTF.

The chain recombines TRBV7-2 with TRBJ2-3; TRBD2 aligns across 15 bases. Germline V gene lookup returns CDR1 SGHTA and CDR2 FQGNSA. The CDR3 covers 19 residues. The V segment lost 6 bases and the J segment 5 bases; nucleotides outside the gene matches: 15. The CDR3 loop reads CASRWTSGGARSGGDTQYF. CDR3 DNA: TGTGCCAGCAGGTGGACTAGCGGGGGGGCCCGGAGCGGAGGAGATACGCAGTATTTT.

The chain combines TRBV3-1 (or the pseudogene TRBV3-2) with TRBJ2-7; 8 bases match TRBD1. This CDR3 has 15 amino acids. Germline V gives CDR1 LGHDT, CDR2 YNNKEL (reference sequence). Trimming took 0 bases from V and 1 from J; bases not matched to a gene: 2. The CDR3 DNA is TGTGCCAGCAGCCAAGAGTGGACAGGGTCCTACGAGCAGTACTTC. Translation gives CASSQEWTGSYEQYF.